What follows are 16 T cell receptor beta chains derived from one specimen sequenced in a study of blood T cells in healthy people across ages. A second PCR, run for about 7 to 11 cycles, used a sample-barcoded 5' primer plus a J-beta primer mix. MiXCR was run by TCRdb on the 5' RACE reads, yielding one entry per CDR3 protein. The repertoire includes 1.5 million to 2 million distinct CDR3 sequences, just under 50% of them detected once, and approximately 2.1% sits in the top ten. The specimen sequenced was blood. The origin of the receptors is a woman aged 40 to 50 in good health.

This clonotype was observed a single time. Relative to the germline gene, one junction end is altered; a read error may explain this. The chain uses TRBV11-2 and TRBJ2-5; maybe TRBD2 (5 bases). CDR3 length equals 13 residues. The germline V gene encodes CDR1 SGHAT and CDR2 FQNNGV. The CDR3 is CTSSGSIEWEQYF. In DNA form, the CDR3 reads TGTACCAGCAGCGGCAGCATCGAGTGGGAGCAGTACTTC.

The CDR3 reads CASSQVSTAFRINYGYTF. The CDR3 nucleotides are TGTGCCAGCAGCCAAGTATCGACCGCTTTCCGTATCAACTATGGCTACACCTTC. The chain couples TRBV4-2 to TRBJ1-2; D remains ambiguous. Trimming took off 1 base at V and 2 bases at J, with 20 bases between the two ends. The germline V gene encodes CDR1 LGHNA and CDR2 YNFKEQ. The CDR3 has 18 residues.

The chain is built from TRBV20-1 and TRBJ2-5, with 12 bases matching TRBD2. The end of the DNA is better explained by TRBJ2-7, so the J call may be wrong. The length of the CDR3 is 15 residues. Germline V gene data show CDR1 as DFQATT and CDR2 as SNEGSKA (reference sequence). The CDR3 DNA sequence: TGCAGTGCTAGAGATCCGACTAGCGGGGGTCACGAGCAGTACTTC. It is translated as CSARDPTSGGHEQYF.

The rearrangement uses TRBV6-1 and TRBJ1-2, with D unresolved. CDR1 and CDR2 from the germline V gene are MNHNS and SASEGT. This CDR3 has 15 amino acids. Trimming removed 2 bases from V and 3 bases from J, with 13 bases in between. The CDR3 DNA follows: TGTGCCAGCAGTGAATTTCGCTTGGCTGACTATGGCTACACCTTC. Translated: CASSEFRLADYGYTF.

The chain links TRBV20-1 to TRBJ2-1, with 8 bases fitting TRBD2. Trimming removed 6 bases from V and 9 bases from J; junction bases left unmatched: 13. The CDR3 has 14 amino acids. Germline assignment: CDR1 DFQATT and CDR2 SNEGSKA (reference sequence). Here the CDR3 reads CSALTGGLVFEQFF. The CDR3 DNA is TGCAGTGCCCTCACGGGGGGGCTCGTTTTTGAGCAGTTCTTC.

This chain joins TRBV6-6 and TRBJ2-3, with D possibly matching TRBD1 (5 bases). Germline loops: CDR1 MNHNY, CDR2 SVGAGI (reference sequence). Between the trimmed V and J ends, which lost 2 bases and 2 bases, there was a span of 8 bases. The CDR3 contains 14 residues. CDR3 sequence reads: CASSYTDNTDTQYF. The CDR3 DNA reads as TGTGCCAGCAGTTACACGGACAACACAGATACGCAGTATTTT.

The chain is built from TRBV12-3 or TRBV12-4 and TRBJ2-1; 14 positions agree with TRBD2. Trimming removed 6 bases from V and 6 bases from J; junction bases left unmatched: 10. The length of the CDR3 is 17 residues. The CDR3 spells CASSPARLAGGLNEQFF. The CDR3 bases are TGTGCCAGCAGCCCCGCCCGACTAGCGGGGGGGCTCAATGAGCAGTTCTTC.

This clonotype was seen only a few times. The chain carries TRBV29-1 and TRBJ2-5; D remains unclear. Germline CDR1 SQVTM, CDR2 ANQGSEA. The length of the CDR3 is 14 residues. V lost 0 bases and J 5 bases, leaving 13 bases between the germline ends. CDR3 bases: TGCAGCGTTGAAGATCGGGCTAGTGGTGAGACCCAGTACTTC. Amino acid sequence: CSVEDRASGETQYF.

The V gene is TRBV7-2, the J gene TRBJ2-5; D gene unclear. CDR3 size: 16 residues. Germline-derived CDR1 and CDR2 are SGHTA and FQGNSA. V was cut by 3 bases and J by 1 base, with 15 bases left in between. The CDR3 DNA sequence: TGTACCAGCAGCTTGGGGTTTACAGCCACCCAAGAGACCCAGTACTTC. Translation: CTSSLGFTATQETQYF.

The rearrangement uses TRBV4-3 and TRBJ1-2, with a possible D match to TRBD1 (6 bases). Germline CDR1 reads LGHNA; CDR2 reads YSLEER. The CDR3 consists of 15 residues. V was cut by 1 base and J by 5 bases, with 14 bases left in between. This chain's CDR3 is CASSQGFQGIYGYTF. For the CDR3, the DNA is TGCGCCAGCAGCCAAGGATTCCAGGGGATATATGGCTACACCTTC.

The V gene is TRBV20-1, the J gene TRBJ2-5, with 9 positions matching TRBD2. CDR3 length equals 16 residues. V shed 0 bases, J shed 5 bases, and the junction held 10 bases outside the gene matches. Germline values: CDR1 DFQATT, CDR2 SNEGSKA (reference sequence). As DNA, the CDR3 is TGCAGTGCTAGAGATGGGCGCGGGGGGGCCTCTGAGACCCAGTACTTC. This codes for CSARDGRGGASETQYF.

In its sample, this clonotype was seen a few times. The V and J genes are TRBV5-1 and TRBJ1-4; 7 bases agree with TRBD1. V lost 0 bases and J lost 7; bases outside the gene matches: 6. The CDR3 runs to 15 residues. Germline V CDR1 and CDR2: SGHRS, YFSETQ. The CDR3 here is CASSLGQGRVEKLFF. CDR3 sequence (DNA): TGCGCCAGCAGCTTGGGACAGGGCAGAGTTGAAAAACTGTTTTTT.

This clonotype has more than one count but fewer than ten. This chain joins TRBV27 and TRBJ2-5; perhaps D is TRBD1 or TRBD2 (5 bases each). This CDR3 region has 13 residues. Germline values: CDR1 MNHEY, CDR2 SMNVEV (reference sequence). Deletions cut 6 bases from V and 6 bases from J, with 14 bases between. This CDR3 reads CASRSRGIKTQYF. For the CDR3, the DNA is TGTGCCAGCAGATCCCGGGGCATAAAGACCCAGTACTTC.

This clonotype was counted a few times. The CDR3 region is CASSPGRANIQYF. CDR3 coding DNA: TGTGCCAGCAGTCCGGGGCGGGCAAACATTCAGTACTTC. The chain links TRBV27 to TRBJ2-4; D may be TRBD1 or TRBD2 (5 bases each). Trimming removed 5 bases at V and 6 bases at J, with 11 bases between. CDR1 MNHEY and CDR2 SMNVEV come from the germline V gene (reference sequence). This CDR3 comprises 13 residues.

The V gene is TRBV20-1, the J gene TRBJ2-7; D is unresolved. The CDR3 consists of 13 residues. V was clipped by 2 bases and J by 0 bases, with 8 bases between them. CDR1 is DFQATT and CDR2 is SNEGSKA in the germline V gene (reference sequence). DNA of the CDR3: TGCAGTGCTAGATATAAAAACTCCTACGAGCAGTACTTC. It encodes CSARYKNSYEQYF.

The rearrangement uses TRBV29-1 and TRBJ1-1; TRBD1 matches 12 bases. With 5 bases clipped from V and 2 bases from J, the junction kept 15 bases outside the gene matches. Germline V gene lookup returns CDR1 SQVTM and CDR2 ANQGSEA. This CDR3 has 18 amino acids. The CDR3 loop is CSVKNTAGTGGDNTEAFF. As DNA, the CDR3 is TGCAGCGTTAAGAATACGGCCGGGACAGGGGGCGATAACACTGAAGCTTTCTTT.